The 24 T cell receptor beta chains below all came from one sample that was sequenced in a study of shared clonotypes between healthy human individuals. This table comes from immunoSEQ multiplex PCR, and its TCRdb copy is limited to in-frame clones, with some not included. This table has under 1,100,000 clones, roughly 70% appearing once. The sequenced sample was memory CD4+ T cells sorted from blood. Sample subset: CD45RA-negative fraction. The receptor set was obtained from a young man in good health.

J is TRBJ2-7 and V is TRBV30; 8 bases match TRBD2. V shed 0 bases and J 0 bases; nucleotides not matched to a gene: 4. Germline V gene lookup returns CDR1 GTSNPN and CDR2 SVGIG (reference sequence). The CDR3 extends over 15 amino acids. The CDR3 region is CAWSVTSGSSYEQYF. The CDR3 DNA is TGTGCCTGGAGTGTAACTAGCGGTAGCTCCTACGAGCAGTACTTC.

This clone was recorded a few times. The chain carries TRBV7-9 and TRBJ1-2, with a tentative D call TRBD1 (5 bases). V was pared by 3 bases and J by 11 bases, with 16 bases between. The CDR3 has 13 amino acids. Germline values: CDR1 SEHNR, CDR2 FQNEAQ (reference sequence). CDR3 coding DNA: TGTGCCAGCAGCTTGGACGACAGAGGGCCTTACACCTTC. It is translated as CASSLDDRGPYTF.

The chain employs TRBV6-6 and TRBJ2-7; D is possibly TRBD1 (5 bases). The V end was cut by 7 bases, the J end by 12 bases, with 16 bases between. The CDR3 loop spans 11 amino acids. Germline V gene lookup returns CDR1 MNHNY and CDR2 SVGAGI (reference sequence). The CDR3 reads CASTDWGSPYF. The CDR3 region has the DNA TGTGCCAGCACCGACTGGGGCAGCCCGTACTTC.

The J gene is TRBJ2-2, the V gene TRBV5-1, with 10 bases matching TRBD2. Trimming removed 1 base from V and 4 bases from J; junction bases left unmatched: 7. The V gene's germline CDR1 is SGHRS and CDR2 YFSETQ. The CDR3 totals 17 residues. CDR3 in DNA: TGCGCCAGCAGCTTGTTATCTCGGACTAGCGGCACCGGGGAGCTGTTTTTT. Translated, it gives CASSLLSRTSGTGELFF.

The genes are TRBV5-1 and TRBJ1-2; 7 nucleotides align to TRBD1. This CDR3 has 15 residues. With V trimmed by 1 base and J by 8 bases, 11 bases remained unmatched. Germline CDR1 reads SGHRS; CDR2 reads YFSETQ. The CDR3: CASSLTSGQAAGYTF. The DNA of the CDR3 is TGCGCCAGCAGCTTGACCTCTGGACAGGCAGCGGGCTACACCTTC.

The chain uses TRBV10-2 and TRBJ1-5; tentative D call: TRBD1 (6 bases). Deletions cut 3 bases from V and 4 bases from J, with 10 bases between. This CDR3 region has 14 residues. Germline V gives CDR1 WSHSY, CDR2 SAAADI. The CDR3 reads CASSEQGGNQPQHF. The CDR3 DNA reads as TGCGCCAGCAGTGAACAGGGAGGGAATCAGCCCCAGCATTTT.

The table lists this clone with a count of one. This sequence joins TRBV6-4 and TRBJ1-6, with TRBD1 matching over 8 bases. Germline V CDR1 and CDR2: MRHNA, SNTAGT. The CDR3 is made up of 14 amino acids. The trim removed 6 bases at V and 8 bases at J, leaving 6 bases unmatched. CDR3 residues: CASSRQGLDSPLHF. The CDR3 region has the DNA TGTGCCAGCAGCAGACAGGGGCTGGATTCACCCCTCCACTTT.

The rearrangement joins TRBV30 to TRBJ1-2, with D unclear. The CDR3 spans 15 residues. The V end was cut by 1 base, the J end by 3 bases, with 15 bases between. The germline V gene encodes CDR1 GTSNPN and CDR2 SVGIG (reference sequence). The CDR3 DNA reads as TGTGCCTGGAGTGCCCCAGGAGGAAGGGACTATGGCTACACCTTC. This encodes CAWSAPGGRDYGYTF.

The chain combines TRBV10-3 with TRBJ2-7; 11 bases are shared with TRBD2. CDR1 is ENHRY, CDR2 SYGVKD, per germline. This CDR3 has 14 amino acids. With 6 bases clipped from V and 0 bases from J, the junction kept 1 base outside the gene matches. CDR3 nucleotides: TGTGCCATCAGGGGACTAGCGGACTCCTACGAGCAGTACTTC. It is translated as CAIRGLADSYEQYF.

The genes are TRBV18 and TRBJ1-4, with D perhaps matching TRBD1 (6 bases). Trimming cost V 5 bases and J 3 bases, with 16 bases left between them. The CDR3 is 16 residues long. Per the germline V gene, CDR1 is KGHSH and CDR2 is LQKENI. The CDR3 sequence is CASSELVQGANEKLFF. For the CDR3, the DNA is TGTGCCAGCTCAGAACTTGTACAGGGAGCTAATGAAAAACTGTTTTTT.

This chain connects TRBV5-1 to TRBJ1-1; the D is unclear. Per germline, CDR1 SGHRS and CDR2 YFSETQ. V was trimmed by 2 bases and J by 1 base, leaving 9 bases between them. CDR3 length: 14 amino acids. The CDR3 reads CASSFRGANTEAFF. CDR3 bases: TGCGCCAGCAGCTTCCGGGGAGCGAACACTGAAGCTTTCTTT.

This clone is a singleton in its sample. The chain employs TRBV5-1 and TRBJ1-6; the D is unclear. The germline V gene has CDR1 SGHRS and CDR2 YFSETQ. The V end lost 0 bases, the J end lost 8 bases, and 9 bases lay between the germline ends. This CDR3 contains 14 residues. The CDR3 DNA follows: TGCGCCAGCAGCTTGGACTACACCGATTCACCCCTCCACTTT. Residues: CASSLDYTDSPLHF.

In its sample, this clone was seen once. The rearrangement joins TRBV30 to TRBJ1-1; D gene uncertain. Per germline, CDR1 GTSNPN and CDR2 SVGIG (reference sequence). Trimming shortened V by 1 base and J by 6 bases, and 9 bases separated the two germline ends. There are 12 residues in the CDR3. The CDR3 nucleotides are TGTGCCTGGAGTGGCGGAGGCGCTGAAGCTTTCTTT. Its protein product is CAWSGGGAEAFF.

The V and J genes are TRBV19 and TRBJ1-5, with D hard to call. Germline V gives CDR1 LNHDA, CDR2 SQIVND (reference sequence). The CDR3 is 12 residues long. V was shortened by 2 bases and J by 6 bases, with 5 bases between the two germline ends. The CDR3 sequence is CASSIFGQPQHF. The DNA of the CDR3 is TGTGCCAGTAGTATATTCGGTCAGCCCCAGCATTTT.

The V gene is TRBV7-8, the J gene TRBJ1-5, with D maybe TRBD1 (5 bases). In germline, CDR1 is SGHVS, CDR2 FQNEAQ. The V gene lost 1 base and the J gene lost 6 bases, with 13 bases spanning the gap. CDR3 size: 15 residues. The CDR3 is CASSLGVLGGQPQHF. As DNA, the CDR3 is TGTGCCAGCAGCTTAGGAGTTTTGGGGGGTCAGCCCCAGCATTTT.

The genes are TRBV27 and TRBJ2-3, with D maybe TRBD2 (6 bases). The CDR3 is made up of 14 amino acids. V dropped 4 bases and J dropped 8 bases, with 16 bases sitting between them. Germline CDR1 MNHEY, CDR2 SMNVEV (reference sequence). CDR3 in amino acids: CASSSPVGGGTQYF. The CDR3 DNA is TGTGCCAGCAGTTCCCCGGTTGGGGGAGGTACGCAGTATTTT.

In this sample, this clone turned up many times. This chain connects TRBV9 to TRBJ1-2; D is ambiguous. V was trimmed by 3 bases and J by 5 bases, leaving 20 bases between them. The CDR3 is 16 residues long. The germline V gene encodes CDR1 SGDLS and CDR2 YYNGEE. The CDR3 is CASSDAFGVGSYGYTF. DNA of the CDR3: TGTGCCAGCAGCGATGCTTTTGGGGTGGGGTCTTATGGCTACACCTTC. Full variable domain (outside the CDR3, taken from reference TRBV9 and TRBJ1-2): DSGVTQTPKHLITATGQRVTLRCSPRSGDLSVYWYQQSLDQGLQFLIQYYNGEERAKGNILERFSAQQFPDLHSELNLSSLELGDSALYFCASSDAFGVGSYGYTFGSGTRLTVV.

The chain employs TRBV7-2 and TRBJ1-2; the match to TRBD1 covers 7 bases. The V and J ends lost 4 bases and 7 bases, in that order; junction bases with no gene match: 9. Germline CDR1 and CDR2: SGHTA and FQGNSA. This CDR3 spans 14 amino acids. The CDR3 reads CASSSGQLGGGYTF. As DNA, the CDR3 is TGTGCCAGCAGCTCGGGACAGCTCGGTGGTGGCTACACCTTC. Complete variable domain (other parts from reference TRBV7-2 and TRBJ1-2): GAGVSQSPSNKVTEKGKDVELRCDPISGHTALYWYRQSLGQGLEFLIYFQGNSAPDKSGLPSDRFSAERTGGSVSTLTIQRTQQEDSAVYLCASSSGQLGGGYTFGSGTRLTVV.

This clone was recorded a few times. Just one base apart from a much larger clone, this may be a read error. The V gene is TRBV28, the J gene TRBJ1-1, with no clear D. There are 10 residues in the CDR3. With 6 bases removed from V and 5 bases from J, the gap between germline ends came to 4 bases. Germline values: CDR1 MDHEN, CDR2 SYDVKM. CDR3 amino acids: CASRGTEAFF. In nucleotides, the CDR3 is TGTGCCAGCAGGGGGACTGAAGCTTTCTTT.

The chain couples TRBV28 to TRBJ1-5; D possibly corresponds to TRBD1 (5 bases). The CDR3 runs to 16 residues. Trimming took off 8 bases at V and 6 bases at J, with 23 bases between the two ends. Per germline, CDR1 MDHEN and CDR2 SYDVKM. The CDR3 DNA reads as TGTGCCAGCGGAAAAGGCGGGACGGGGAAGGGTCAGCCCCAGCATTTT. Protein product: CASGKGGTGKGQPQHF.

The chain combines TRBV12-5 with TRBJ2-5, with 9 bases lining up with TRBD2. Trimming cost V 6 bases and J 5 bases; bases outside gene matches: 13. This CDR3 is 16 amino acids long. Germline CDR1 LGHNT, CDR2 FRNRAP. For the CDR3, the DNA is TGTGCTAGTGGCCCCGGGAGGGCGGGAGGGTTGGAGACCCAGTACTTC. This sequence encodes CASGPGRAGGLETQYF.

The genes are TRBV11-2 and TRBJ2-1; 9 nucleotides line up with TRBD2. CDR1 is SGHAT, CDR2 FQNNGV, per germline. J lost 4 bases, V lost 4 bases, and 5 bases had no gene match. The CDR3 totals 15 residues. The CDR3 sequence: CASSSGLARYNEQFF. CDR3 in DNA: TGTGCCAGCAGCTCGGGACTAGCTAGGTACAATGAGCAGTTCTTC.

The chain joins TRBV11-2 to TRBJ2-3, with D perhaps matching TRBD2 (5 bases). V was shortened by 1 base and J by 2 bases, with 16 bases between the two germline ends. Germline V gives CDR1 SGHAT, CDR2 FQNNGV. CDR3 length: 17 residues. CDR3 loop: CASSLVRGLLATDTQYF. The CDR3 bases are TGTGCCAGCAGCTTAGTTAGAGGACTCCTCGCCACAGATACGCAGTATTTT.

The table lists this clone with a few counts. V and J are TRBV2 and TRBJ2-3; the D gene is possibly TRBD2 (6 bases). The CDR3 runs to 18 residues. V lost 4 bases to trimming and J lost 5 bases, with 25 bases between them. Germline CDR1 reads SNHLY; CDR2 reads FYNNEI. This CDR3 reads CASSGKGEVLSGRDTQYF. The CDR3 DNA follows: TGTGCCAGCAGTGGGAAAGGGGAGGTTTTATCTGGACGAGATACGCAGTATTTT.